These 22 T cell receptor beta chains came from one sample sequenced in a study of chemoradiotherapy in HPV16-positive cancers (dated by TCRdb to 2022 to 2024). The library came from the immunoSEQ multiplex PCR assay. Imported from immuneACCESS, the table was reduced by TCRdb to in-frame sequences with V and J called. These copies leave out some clones; in studies compared against another copy, an unresolved V gene accounts for under half, and the cause of the remainder is not known. The sample records roughly 5,200 clones, around 78% of which are singletons. The ten largest clones add up to roughly two fifths of the sample. The specimen was obtained from a patient who underwent chemoradiotherapy. The source is a human donor with HPV-associated anogenital cancer.

The rearrangement links TRBV19 to TRBJ2-5; 10 positions match TRBD2. The CDR3 loop spans 15 amino acids. Germline V gives CDR1 LNHDA, CDR2 SQIVND (reference sequence). V lost 7 bases to trimming and J lost 5 bases; unmatched junction nucleotides: 10. CDR3 bases: TGTGCCAGTAAAAGAACCGGGACTAGCGTGGAGACCCAGTACTTC. Its translation is CASKRTGTSVETQYF.

The J gene is TRBJ2-5, the V gene TRBV15, with unresolved D. Germline V gene lookup returns CDR1 LNHNV and CDR2 YYDKDF (reference sequence). This CDR3 spans 13 amino acids. V shed 0 bases and J shed 5 bases, with 7 bases lying between them. The CDR3 spells CATSRDVEETQYF. The CDR3 DNA reads TGTGCCACCAGCAGAGATGTGGAGGAGACCCAGTACTTC.

Only one count was recorded for this clone. V and J are TRBV4-2 and TRBJ2-7, with TRBD1 identical over 9 bases. The CDR3 is 14 residues long. V was clipped by 4 bases and J by 4 bases; unmatched bases: 5. Germline V lookup: CDR1 LGHNA, CDR2 YNFKEQ. The CDR3 DNA sequence: TGTGCCAGCAGCCGACAGGGGGGGGATTACGAGCAGTACTTC. It translates to CASSRQGGDYEQYF.

V gene TRBV5-4 combines with J gene TRBJ2-1; 14 bases fit TRBD2. This CDR3 is built from 16 residues. Unmatched junction bases numbered 3, after V lost 0 bases and J lost 7 bases. CDR1 SGHNT and CDR2 YYREEE come from the germline V gene (reference sequence). The CDR3 region is CASSLARTSGRNEQFF. The CDR3 DNA reads as TGTGCCAGCAGCTTGGCGAGGACTAGCGGGAGGAATGAGCAGTTCTTC.

CDR3 sequence reads: CAISEGPGARGIGGETQYF. CDR3 DNA sequence: TGTGCCATCAGTGAAGGACCGGGGGCCAGGGGTATAGGAGGAGAGACCCAGTACTTC. The chain links TRBV10-3 to TRBJ2-5; D may match TRBD1 or TRBD2 (6 bases each). Between the trimmed V and J ends, which lost 3 bases and 4 bases, there was a span of 27 bases. Looked up from germline, CDR1 is ENHRY and CDR2 is SYGVKD. This CDR3 is built from 19 residues.

V usage is TRBV18 and J usage is TRBJ2-4; D is ambiguous. The germline V gene encodes CDR1 KGHSH and CDR2 LQKENI. CDR3 length: 15 residues. V was pared by 0 bases and J by 4 bases, with 10 bases between. The CDR3 DNA reads TGTGCCAGCTCACCACCCCAGCGAACTAAAAACATTCAGTACTTC. Translating it yields CASSPPQRTKNIQYF.

This clone was counted between two and nine times. This chain uses TRBV27 with TRBJ1-5, with D hard to call. Germline V gene lookup returns CDR1 MNHEY and CDR2 SMNVEV (reference sequence). Trimming took off 5 bases at V and 3 bases at J, with 17 bases between the two ends. The CDR3 covers 16 residues. The CDR3 DNA sequence: TGTGCCAGCAGTCTCTCATTTCGAAGAGACAATCAGCCCCAGCATTTT. This codes for CASSLSFRRDNQPQHF.

The CDR3 nucleotides read TGTGCCAGTAGTGCGGGGGGCGAGGCCTACGAGCAGTACTTC. It encodes CASSAGGEAYEQYF. The chain has TRBV19 and TRBJ2-7, with 8 bases that match TRBD2. The CDR3 sequence is 14 residues long. The germline V gene encodes CDR1 LNHDA and CDR2 SQIVND (reference sequence). With 5 bases clipped from V and 2 bases from J, the junction kept 5 bases outside the gene matches.

The V call is TRBV9, the J call TRBJ2-1, with 13 bases fitting TRBD2. From germline, CDR1 is SGDLS and CDR2 YYNGEE. Trimming at V came to 2 bases and at J to 4 bases, leaving 0 bases not matched to a gene. The CDR3 has 15 residues. The CDR3 nucleotides are TGTGCCAGCAGCGTGACTAGCGGGAGGTACAATGAGCAGTTCTTC. This encodes CASSVTSGRYNEQFF.

The chain employs TRBV5-6 and TRBJ2-5, with a possible D match to TRBD1 (7 bases). Germline values: CDR1 SGHDT, CDR2 YYEEEE. The CDR3 has 18 residues. V lost 2 bases, J lost 5 bases, and 25 bases lay in between. CDR3 bases: TGTGCCAGCAGCTTCGGTTTTGGAGGGGGCTCGTTGGAGGAGACCCAGTACTTC. Translating it yields CASSFGFGGGSLEETQYF.

The chain recombines TRBV4-2 with TRBJ2-6, with D uncertain. Germline V CDR1 and CDR2: LGHNA, YNFKEQ. Trimming stripped 0 bases from V and 0 bases from J, with 12 bases between. The CDR3 spans 18 residues. CDR3 in amino acids: CASSQEDSPSSGANVLTF. CDR3 nucleotide sequence: TGTGCCAGCAGCCAAGAAGACTCACCTAGCTCTGGGGCCAACGTCCTGACTTTC.

The rearrangement uses TRBV4-1 and TRBJ2-7, with 7 bases fitting TRBD1. The CDR3 covers 16 residues. With 1 base clipped from V and 0 bases from J, the junction kept 6 bases outside the gene matches. Germline V lookup: CDR1 MGHRA, CDR2 YSYEKL. CDR3 coding DNA: TGCGCCAGCAGCCAAGGAACAGGGGCGGCCTCCTACGAGCAGTACTTC. It encodes CASSQGTGAASYEQYF.

CDR3 coding DNA: TGTGCTAGTGGGAGACTAGCGGGGATCCAACAGTATTTT. This codes for CASGRLAGIQQYF. The chain couples TRBV12-5 to TRBJ2-3; TRBD2 agrees at 11 bases. CDR1 and CDR2 (germline): LGHNT, FRNRAP. The CDR3 has 13 residues. Germline trimming cut 6 bases from V and 12 bases from J; bases unmatched to any gene: 8.

J is TRBJ1-2 and V is TRBV27; a weak D match, TRBD1 (5 bases). Trimming shortened V by 5 bases and J by 8 bases, and 21 bases separated the two germline ends. Germline V gives CDR1 MNHEY, CDR2 SMNVEV (reference sequence). The CDR3 consists of 15 residues. The CDR3 here is CASSADRGRAGGYTF. CDR3 sequence (DNA): TGTGCCAGCAGTGCAGATCGGGGCCGAGCTGGGGGCTACACCTTC.

This clone has just one count. The V gene is TRBV21-1, the J gene TRBJ2-7; the table gives TRBD1 as D, unverified against the DNA. TRBV21-1 is given as a pseudogene. The CDR3 loop spans 14 amino acids. The DNA of the CDR3 is TGTGCCAGCAGCATGAGGGGGACCCCCTACGAGCAGTACTTC. It encodes CASSMRGTPYEQYF.

This clone is a singleton in its sample. J is TRBJ2-7 and V is TRBV6-1, with D unresolved. V was clipped by 4 bases and J by 4 bases, with 14 bases between them. Germline CDR1 is MNHNS and CDR2 is SASEGT. This CDR3 has 14 residues. The CDR3 spells CASSVQQGDYEQYF. The CDR3 DNA follows: TGTGCCAGCAGTGTTCAACAAGGAGATTACGAGCAGTACTTC.

The CDR3 spells CASSQDLRTSGGNEQFF. CDR3 nucleotide sequence: TGCGCCAGCAGCCAAGATCTGAGGACTAGCGGGGGGAATGAGCAGTTCTTC. This chain connects TRBV4-1 to TRBJ2-1, with TRBD2 matching over 14 bases. The trim removed 0 bases at V and 7 bases at J, leaving 5 bases unmatched. CDR1 is MGHRA and CDR2 is YSYEKL in the germline V gene. This CDR3 region has 17 residues.

The CDR3 protein is CASSLSGGRATHEQFF. CDR3 bases: TGTGCCAGCAGTTTATCGGGCGGGAGGGCCACCCATGAGCAGTTCTTC. V usage is TRBV27 and J usage is TRBJ2-1; 9 nucleotides align to TRBD2. V dropped 0 bases and J dropped 8; count of bases not matched to a gene: 8. Germline V gene lookup returns CDR1 MNHEY and CDR2 SMNVEV (reference sequence). The CDR3 covers 16 residues.

The V gene is TRBV6-5, the J gene TRBJ1-6; D perhaps matches TRBD1 (6 bases). Germline CDR1 reads MNHEY; CDR2 reads SVGAGI. This CDR3 comprises 12 residues. V lost 6 bases and J 7 bases, leaving 7 bases between the germline ends. CDR3 sequence reads: CASRQGNSPLHF. In DNA, the CDR3 is TGTGCCAGCAGACAGGGAAATTCACCCCTCCACTTT.

This sequence joins TRBV11-2 and TRBJ2-1; 10 nucleotides line up with TRBD2. Unmatched junction bases numbered 9, after V lost 5 bases and J lost 8 bases. Germline lookup yields CDR1 SGHAT and CDR2 FQNNGV. The CDR3 is made up of 15 amino acids. The DNA for the CDR3 is TGTGCCAGCAGCGCCGGACTAGCGGAGGTCGATGAGCAGTTCTTC. Its protein is CASSAGLAEVDEQFF.

The rearrangement uses TRBV18 and TRBJ1-4; 7 positions match TRBD1. From germline, CDR1 is KGHSH and CDR2 LQKENI. V was clipped by 3 bases and J by 7 bases; unmatched bases: 2. The CDR3 totals 13 residues. DNA of the CDR3: TGTGCCAGCTCACCCCGACAGGGTGAAAAACTGTTTTTT. Translation gives CASSPRQGEKLFF.

This clone was recorded only once. The rearrangement joins TRBV5-6 to TRBJ2-1; D is perhaps TRBD1 (5 bases). In germline, CDR1 is SGHDT, CDR2 YYEEEE. The germline V and J ends were trimmed by 3 bases and 3 bases, with 7 bases remaining between them. The CDR3 length is 13 residues. The CDR3 bases are TGTGCCAGCAGCTCCGACAGCTACAATGAGCAGTTCTTC. Amino acid sequence: CASSSDSYNEQFF.